This is a list of T cell receptor beta chains from one sample in a study of blood T cell repertoires in COVID-19. Clones were sequenced by immunoSEQ multiplex PCR, and TCRdb holds only the in-frame ones, with some missing. The table includes roughly 240,000 clones, more than 70% detected once. Sequencing input: PBMCs or T cells enriched from blood (not recorded which). Every receptor here comes from a woman between 45 and 65 years old who had recovered from COVID-19. CDR3s include the opening cysteine and the closing phenylalanine or tryptophan. The D gene is left open where the match is weak. Expanded clones get a size class; other rows say once, few or many, or leave the size out.

cdr3_nt	cdr3_aa	v_call	j_call	d_call	clone_size
TGTGCCAGCAGTGTAACATTCAGCGGGGAGCTGTTTTTT	CASSVTFSGELFF	TRBV27	TRBJ2-2	-	-
TGTGCCAGTAGTATAGGAGCGAATAGCAATCAGCCCCAGCATTTT	CASSIGANSNQPQHF	TRBV19	TRBJ1-5	-	-
TGCGCCAGCAGTGACTTTACTAGCGGGGGGACTTACAATGAGCAGTTCTTC	CASSDFTSGGTYNEQFF	TRBV10-1	TRBJ2-1	TRBD2	-
TGTGCCAGCAGCCCCGGACAGGGTCCCACAGATACGCAGTATTTT	CASSPGQGPTDTQYF	TRBV7-6	TRBJ2-3	TRBD1	once
TGTGCCAGCAGCGGTCGGGACAGACACACCATATATTTT	CASSGRDRHTIYF	TRBV5-4	TRBJ1-3	TRBD1	-
TGTGCCAGCAGTTACCTAGGTGCTGGAAACACCATATATTTT	CASSYLGAGNTIYF	TRBV6-5	TRBJ1-3	-	-
TGTGCCAGCAGCTTCAGGGATCCTATAAACTATGGCTACACCTTC	CASSFRDPINYGYTF	TRBV7-2	TRBJ1-2	-	-
TGCGCCAGCAGCTTCGATACCGGTTCGAACACCGGGGAGCTGTTTTTT	CASSFDTGSNTGELFF	TRBV5-1	TRBJ2-2	-	-
TGTGCCAGCAGGTCTCCCCGGAACACTGAAGCTTTCTTT	CASRSPRNTEAFF	TRBV6-5	TRBJ1-1	-	-
TGTGCCAGCTCACCGGGACAGGGGACGTACACCGGGGAGCTGTTTTTT	CASSPGQGTYTGELFF	TRBV18	TRBJ2-2	TRBD1	once
TGTGCCAGCAGCTTACAATCAACTAATGAAAAACTGTTTTTT	CASSLQSTNEKLFF	TRBV7-2	TRBJ1-4	-	-
TGTGCCAGCAGTCCCCAGGGGGCAGAACGCTACACCTTC	CASSPQGAERYTF	TRBV5-4	TRBJ1-2	TRBD1	-
TGTGCCAGCAGCTTAGGGCTATGGCGGGGGGACACAGATACGCAGTATTTT	CASSLGLWRGDTDTQYF	TRBV11-3	TRBJ2-3	TRBD2	once
TGTGCCAGCACACCCGGCGGGGGTCCCAATCAGCCCCAGCATTTT	CASTPGGGPNQPQHF	TRBV28	TRBJ1-5	-	-
TGCGCCAGCAGCCTTAGACAGGGTTCTGGAAACACCATATATTTT	CASSLRQGSGNTIYF	TRBV5-1	TRBJ1-3	TRBD1	-
TGTGCCAGCTCACCTTCGGACAGGGGACTGCTCAATCAGCCCCAGCATTTT	CASSPSDRGLLNQPQHF	TRBV18	TRBJ1-5	TRBD1	-
TGTGCCAGCAGTGGGACAGGGTACGGCTACACCTTC	CASSGTGYGYTF	TRBV2	TRBJ1-2	TRBD1	few
TGTGCCAGCAGCTCAACAGGGGGAGCTTTCTTT	CASSSTGGAFF	TRBV5-6	TRBJ1-1	TRBD1	-
TGTGCCAGCAGCCGGAACAGGAACACTGAAGCTTTCTTT	CASSRNRNTEAFF	TRBV14	TRBJ1-1	-	-
TGTGCCAGCAGCTTAGCGGAGGGCCTTAGCAATCAGCCCCAGCATTTT	CASSLAEGLSNQPQHF	TRBV7-8	TRBJ1-5	-	-
TGTGCCAGCAATCTTAGGGACAGGGTAATCCCTAATGAAAAACTGTTTTTT	CASNLRDRVIPNEKLFF	TRBV7-9	TRBJ1-4	TRBD1	-
TGTGCCAGCAGCCTAAACCTTGGGGGGGCTGGAAACACCATATATTTT	CASSLNLGGAGNTIYF	TRBV3-1/TRBV3-2	TRBJ1-3	-	-
TGCGCCAGCAGCCGCACCACACGGGGGGCGGGGGAGCAGTTCTTC	CASSRTTRGAGEQFF	TRBV4-1	TRBJ2-1	-	-
TGTGCCAGCATCATCTCGGGGGGCCCCAACTATGGCTACACCTTC	CASIISGGPNYGYTF	TRBV28	TRBJ1-2	-	-
TGTGCCAGCAGCACCCGGGACAGCTCTAACTATGGCTACACCTTC	CASSTRDSSNYGYTF	TRBV7-8	TRBJ1-2	TRBD1	-
TGTGCCAGCAGGTCAGCCGGGATCACTAACTATGGCTACACCTTC	CASRSAGITNYGYTF	TRBV7-3	TRBJ1-2	-	-
TGTGCCAGCAGCCGGTCGGGACTAGCAGGCTACGAGCAGTACTTC	CASSRSGLAGYEQYF	TRBV5-6	TRBJ2-7	TRBD2	-
TGCGCCAGCAGCGGCGGGGGCCCATCCTACAATGAGCAGTTCTTC	CASSGGGPSYNEQFF	TRBV5-1	TRBJ2-1	-	-
TGTGCCAGCAGGAAGGACAGGGGGGGTAGTGAGCAGTTCTTC	CASRKDRGGSEQFF	TRBV27	TRBJ2-1	TRBD1	-
TGTGCCAGCAGCCAAGATCATAGCTCTGGAAACACCATATATTTT	CASSQDHSSGNTIYF	TRBV3-1/TRBV3-2	TRBJ1-3	-	-
TGTGCCTGGAGTTGGGGGTGGACAGGGGAGAAGAACACTGAAGCTTTCTTT	CAWSWGWTGEKNTEAFF	TRBV30	TRBJ1-1	TRBD1	-
TGTGCCAGCAGCCTAACCCCCAGACAGGGAAAAGCCTACAATGAGCAGTTCTTC	CASSLTPRQGKAYNEQFF	TRBV7-9	TRBJ2-1	TRBD1	many
TGTGCCAGCAGCTTAGCAAAGCGCACTAATGAAAAACTGTTTTTT	CASSLAKRTNEKLFF	TRBV11-2	TRBJ1-4	-	-
TGTGCCAGCAGCCTTAACAGGGTTGGGGAGACCCAGTACTTC	CASSLNRVGETQYF	TRBV7-6	TRBJ2-5	-	-
TGTGCCTGGAGTGTACATCGTCGAAGTGTGGACAAGGAAAACTATGGCTACACCTTC	CAWSVHRRSVDKENYGYTF	TRBV30	TRBJ1-2	-	-
TGTGCCAGCAGCAAAGAGGGCAGGGACTATGGCTACACCTTC	CASSKEGRDYGYTF	TRBV21-1	TRBJ1-2	-	-
TGTGCCAGTAGTATAGCACTAGAAGATACCTACAATGAGCAGTTCTTC	CASSIALEDTYNEQFF	TRBV19	TRBJ2-1	-	-
TGTGCCAGCAGCCTCCGGGAACGAGGGCACGAGCAGTACTTC	CASSLRERGHEQYF	TRBV7-9	TRBJ2-7	-	-
TGTGCCAGCCAACGAAGGGTTGAGGGTCAGCCCCAGCATTTT	CASQRRVEGQPQHF	TRBV19	TRBJ1-5	-	-
TGCAGTGCTAGTGAAGGGGTGCCACCCTACGAGCAGTACTTC	CSASEGVPPYEQYF	TRBV20-1	TRBJ2-7	-	-
TGCGCCAGCAGCTTGGGGGCGGGTCAAGAGACCCAGTACTTC	CASSLGAGQETQYF	TRBV5-1	TRBJ2-5	-	-
TGTGCCAGCAGCGCTGGACTCCTCTCAGAGCAGTACTTC	CASSAGLLSEQYF	TRBV7-8	TRBJ2-7	-	-
TGTGCCAGTAGGCCACAGGGGATGGTCTATGGCTACACCTTC	CASRPQGMVYGYTF	TRBV19	TRBJ1-2	TRBD1	-
TGTGCCAGCAGTTACGACAACAGGGGGGCCGGGGAGCTGTTTTTT	CASSYDNRGAGELFF	TRBV6-5	TRBJ2-2	TRBD1	-
TGTGCCAGCAGCTTCGCCGGGACTAGGGTTGGTGGAGAGACCCAGTACTTC	CASSFAGTRVGGETQYF	TRBV7-6	TRBJ2-5	TRBD2	-